Sequencing of this T cell receptor (beta chain) was carried out in a study of blood T cell repertoires in COVID-19 (dated by TCRdb to the early 2020s). Broadly, across the study: Samples from collaborators originated in the United States, Italy and Spain and spanned both the acute and convalescent phases of COVID-19. The prospective study material was composed of cDNA or gDNA derived from T cells, B-cell-depleted T cells, or PBMCs. Where available, HLA class I and class II types were taken from metadata supplied by the sample provider and were not determined by assay-based typing. The dataset comprised deeply sampled blood TCRbeta repertoires from subjects exposed to, actively infected with, or recovered from COVID-19. The repertoires were released in a freely available public database intended as a resource for research on the immune response to SARS-CoV-2. Sample metadata almost always included a de-identified subject ID, COVID-19 status, age in years and sex. Samples came from the ongoing ImmuneRACE study (first 160 participants) plus 1,254 subjects from 6 global collaborators.

The research as a whole found: The amount of clinical and demographic metadata varied by source and participant and was provided uncurated.

Regarding this clone: Its antigen remains unidentified. The record has no base qualities; no much larger clone is one base away.

TCRbeta CDR3 regions were amplified from genomic DNA by means of the immunoSEQ Assay, a bias-controlled multiplex PCR. As for the authors' bioinformatics: Nucleated cell counts per sample were estimated from amplification of reference gene primers within the assay. To quantify the absolute abundance of each unique TCRbeta CDR3 rearrangement, sequence reads were collapsed and filtered. For each sample, productive Simpson clonality was calculated by taking the square root of Simpson's diversity index across productive rearrangements. Imported from immuneACCESS, the table was reduced by TCRdb to in-frame sequences with V and J called. These copies leave out some clones; in studies compared against another copy, an unresolved V gene accounts for under half, and the cause of the remainder is not known. D and trimming were read from the DNA, whereas the V and J calls and clone size are those reported in that table. In all, the sample holds about 250,000 clones, and about 85% of those were seen once. Jointly, the top ten make up 2.5% to 3% of the sample.

As encoded in the germline V gene, CDR1 is SGHAT while CDR2 is FQNNGV. Here V drops 1 base and J drops 5 bases, and the junction holds 5 bases not matched to any gene. The cysteine opens and the phenylalanine closes a CDR3 of 16 amino acids. The CDR3 DNA has 48 bases and is translated from base 1. Participants in the prospective study were aged roughly 18 to 89 years, lived in more than 20 United States geographic areas, and enrolled through a virtual design. To assign participants to cohorts, the prospective study relied on clinical history that participants themselves reported in a screening survey and a study questionnaire. For ImmuneRACE Cohort 3, a participant was defined as recovered based on two consecutive negative NP/OP PCR tests, clearance by a healthcare professional, or resolution of symptoms. In the prospective study, whole blood, serum and a nasopharyngeal or oropharyngeal swab were collected from each participant by mobile phlebotomists. Over a roughly 2-month period, participants in the prospective study had the option of providing additional blood draws and questionnaires. Blood samples from the prospective study were shipped frozen or at room temperature prior to DNA extraction.

The receptor was isolated from a woman in her forties or fifties who had recovered from COVID-19. The rearranged segments are TRBV11-2 and TRBJ2-1, with 10 central nucleotides matching TRBD1. Material: PBMCs or T cells enriched from blood (not recorded which). In nucleotide form, the sequence is TGTGCCAGCAGCTTAGTCCCGGGACAGGGGAACAATGAGCAGTTCTTC. Translated, it reads CASSLVPGQGNNEQFF. Reference TRBV11-2 and TRBJ2-1 proteins supply the regions before and after the CDR3; the full variable domain is: EAGVAQSPRYKIIEKRQSVAFWCNPISGHATLYWYQQILGQGPKLLIQFQNNGVVDDSQLPKDRFSAERLKGVDSTLKIQPAKLEDSAVYLCASSLVPGQGNNEQFFGPGTRLTVL.